What follows are 3 T cell receptor beta chains derived from one specimen sequenced in a study of a mutant IDH1 vaccine in newly diagnosed glioma. Using immunoSEQ multiplex PCR, the repertoire was profiled, and TCRdb retains in-frame clones only, with some absent. The sample yields tens of thousands of clones, roughly 89% seen once. No antigen has been assigned to these receptors. Sample time point: week 47, end of study. What each vaccine dose contained was 300 ug of mutant IDH1 20-mer peptide, accompanied by topical imiquimod. The sample consisted of PBMCs, taken from a glioma patient whose treatment included an IDH1 peptide vaccine. The receptor source for this set is a woman aged 45 to 65 with glioma.

CDR3: CASSLGSGNTIYF. CDR3 coding DNA: TGTGCCAGCAGCTTGGGGTCTGGAAACACCATATATTTT. The chain links TRBV7-6 to TRBJ1-3; D is uncertain. Per germline, CDR1 SGHVS and CDR2 FNYEAQ. Trimming took 3 bases from V and 1 from J, leaving 4 bases between them. This CDR3 is 13 amino acids long.

The chain couples TRBV5-1 to TRBJ2-3, with D possibly being TRBD1 (6 bases). The CDR3 length is 19 residues. The V end was cut by 0 bases, the J end by 2 bases, with 22 bases between. Looked up from germline, CDR1 is SGHRS and CDR2 is YFSETQ. The CDR3 coding sequence is TGCGCCAGCAGCTTGGATGGGGGTTCTTACGGACAGTACACAGATACGCAGTATTTT. Encoded protein: CASSLDGGSYGQYTDTQYF.

The chain joins TRBV13 to TRBJ1-1, with D perhaps matching TRBD1 (5 bases). Germline V lookup: CDR1 PRHDT, CDR2 FYEKMQ (reference sequence). CDR3 size: 15 residues. Trimming cost V 1 base and J 1 base, with 10 bases left between them. CDR3 nucleotide sequence: TGTGCCAGCAGCTTAGCCTCAGGGACGAACACTGAAGCTTTCTTT. Translating gives CASSLASGTNTEAFF.